One TCR beta chain is described in this entry. Treatment here: randomized to nivolumab then ipilimumab (arm A) or the reverse (arm B). Patients had received no earlier DNA-damaging chemotherapy. PBMC sorting kept live CD3+CD8+ cells without CD19 or CD56. The data were obtained in a study of sequential checkpoint blockade in melanoma. On the study more broadly: First-line arms were nivolumab then ipilimumab, or the reverse, randomized 1:1. Both treatment sequences were followed by maintenance nivolumab.

Method: immunoSEQ multiplex PCR; TCRdb's copy keeps in-frame clones and lacks some. This sample has under 20,000 clones; roughly three quarters occur once, and the top ten carry 11%. Germline-derived CDR1 and CDR2 are MGHDK and SYGVNS. V shed 4 bases, J shed 4 bases, and the junction held 8 bases outside the gene matches. This CDR3 spans 16 amino acids. The sequencing used CD8+ T cells sorted from blood (inferred from file names), collected from a patient given nivolumab and ipilimumab in sequence. This chain uses TRBV25-1 with TRBJ1-5; 9 nucleotides match TRBD1. The receptor's source is a human donor with melanoma. This CDR3 reads CASSAGGTGPNQPQHF. For the CDR3, the DNA is TGTGCCAGCAGTGCGGGAGGGACAGGGCCTAATCAGCCCCAGCATTTT.